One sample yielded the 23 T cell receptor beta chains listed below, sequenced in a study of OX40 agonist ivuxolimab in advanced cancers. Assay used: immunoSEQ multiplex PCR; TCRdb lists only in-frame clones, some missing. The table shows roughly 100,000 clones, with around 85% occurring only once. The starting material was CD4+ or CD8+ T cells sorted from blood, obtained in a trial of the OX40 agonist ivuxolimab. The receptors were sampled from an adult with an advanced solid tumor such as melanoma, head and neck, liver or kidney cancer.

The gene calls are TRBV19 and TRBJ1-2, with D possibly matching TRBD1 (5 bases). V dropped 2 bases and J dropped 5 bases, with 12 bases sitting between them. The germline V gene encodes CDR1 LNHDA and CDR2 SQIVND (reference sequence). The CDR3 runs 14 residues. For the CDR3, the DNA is TGTGCCAGTAGTATAAAAGGGGTCTCTTATGGCTACACCTTC. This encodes CASSIKGVSYGYTF.

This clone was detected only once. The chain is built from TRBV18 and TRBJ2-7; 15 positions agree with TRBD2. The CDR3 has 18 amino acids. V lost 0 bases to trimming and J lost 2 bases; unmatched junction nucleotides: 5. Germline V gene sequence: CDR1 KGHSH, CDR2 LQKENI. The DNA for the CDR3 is TGTGCCAGCTCACCACCCTTATGGACTAGCGGGAGGGCCTACGAGCAGTACTTC. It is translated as CASSPPLWTSGRAYEQYF. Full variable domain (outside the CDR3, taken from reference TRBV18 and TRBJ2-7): NAGVMQNPRHLVRRRGQEARLRCSPMKGHSHVYWYRQLPEEGLKFMVYLQKENIIDESGMPKERFSAEFPKEGPSILRIQQVVRGDSAAYFCASSPPLWTSGRAYEQYFGPGTRLTVT.

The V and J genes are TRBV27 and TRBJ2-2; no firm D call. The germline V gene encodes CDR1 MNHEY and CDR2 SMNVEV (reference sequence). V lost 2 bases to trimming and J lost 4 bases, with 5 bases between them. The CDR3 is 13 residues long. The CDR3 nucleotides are TGTGCCAGCAGTTTACTGGGCACCGGGGAGCTGTTTTTT. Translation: CASSLLGTGELFF.

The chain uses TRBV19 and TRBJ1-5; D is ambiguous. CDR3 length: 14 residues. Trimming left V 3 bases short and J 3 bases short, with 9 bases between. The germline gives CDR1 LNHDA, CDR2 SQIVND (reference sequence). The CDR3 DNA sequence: TGTGCCAGTAGTATTGGGAGATACAATCAGCCCCAGCATTTT. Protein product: CASSIGRYNQPQHF.

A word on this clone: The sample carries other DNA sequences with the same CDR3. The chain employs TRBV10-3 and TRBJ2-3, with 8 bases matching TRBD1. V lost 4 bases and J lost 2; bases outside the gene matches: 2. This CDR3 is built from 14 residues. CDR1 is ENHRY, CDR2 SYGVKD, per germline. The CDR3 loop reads CAISGTGNTDTQYF. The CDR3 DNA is TGTGCCATCAGTGGGACAGGGAACACAGATACGCAGTATTTT.

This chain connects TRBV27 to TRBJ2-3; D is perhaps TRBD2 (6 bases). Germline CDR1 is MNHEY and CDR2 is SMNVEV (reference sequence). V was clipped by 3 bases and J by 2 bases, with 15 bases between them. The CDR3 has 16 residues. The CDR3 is CASSFRTTFATDTQYF. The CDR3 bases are TGTGCCAGCAGTTTCAGGACTACTTTTGCCACAGATACGCAGTATTTT.

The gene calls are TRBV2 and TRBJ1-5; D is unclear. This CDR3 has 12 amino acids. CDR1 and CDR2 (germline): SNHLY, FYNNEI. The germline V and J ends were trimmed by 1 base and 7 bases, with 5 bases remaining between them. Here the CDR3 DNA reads TGTGCCAGCAGTGAAGGGAAACAGCCCCAGCATTTT. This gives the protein CASSEGKQPQHF.

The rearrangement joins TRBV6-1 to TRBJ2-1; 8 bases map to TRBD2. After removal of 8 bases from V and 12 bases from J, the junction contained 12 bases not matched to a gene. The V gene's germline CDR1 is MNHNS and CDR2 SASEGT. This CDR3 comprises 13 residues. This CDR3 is CASATSAGGGQFF. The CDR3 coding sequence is TGTGCCAGCGCGACTAGCGCCGGCGGGGGGCAGTTCTTC.

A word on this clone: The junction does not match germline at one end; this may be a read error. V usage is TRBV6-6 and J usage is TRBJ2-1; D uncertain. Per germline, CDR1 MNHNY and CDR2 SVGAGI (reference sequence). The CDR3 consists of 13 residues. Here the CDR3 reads CASNYYLGNEQFF. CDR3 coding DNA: TGTGCCAGCAATTACTACCTAGGCAATGAGCAGTTCTTC.

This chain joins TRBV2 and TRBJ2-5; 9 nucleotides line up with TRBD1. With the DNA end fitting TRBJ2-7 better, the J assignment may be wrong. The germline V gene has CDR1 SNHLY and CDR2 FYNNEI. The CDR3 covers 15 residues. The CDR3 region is CASSPSSGQGYEQYF. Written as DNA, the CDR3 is TGTGCCAGCAGCCCTTCGTCGGGACAGGGCTACGAGCAGTACTTC.

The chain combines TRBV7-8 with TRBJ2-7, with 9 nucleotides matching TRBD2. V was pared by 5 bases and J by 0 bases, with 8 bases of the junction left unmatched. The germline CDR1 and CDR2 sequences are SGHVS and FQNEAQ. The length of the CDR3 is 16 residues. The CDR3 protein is CASSAGGALSSYEQYF. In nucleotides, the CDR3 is TGTGCCAGCAGCGCGGGGGGGGCGCTTAGCTCCTACGAGCAGTACTTC.

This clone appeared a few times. The CDR3 DNA follows: TGTGCCAGTAAGAGAGGCGGAGACACTGAAGCTTTCTTT. This encodes CASKRGGDTEAFF. The V gene is TRBV19, the J gene TRBJ1-1; no clear D gene. Germline CDR1 and CDR2: LNHDA and SQIVND (reference sequence). V was shortened by 7 bases and J by 3 bases, with 12 bases between the two germline ends. The CDR3 totals 13 residues.

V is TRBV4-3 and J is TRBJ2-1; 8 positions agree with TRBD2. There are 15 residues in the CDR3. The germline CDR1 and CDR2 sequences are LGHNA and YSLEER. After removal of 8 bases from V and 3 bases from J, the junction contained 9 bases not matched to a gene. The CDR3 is CASARFLAGYNEQFF. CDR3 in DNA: TGCGCCAGCGCTCGCTTCCTAGCGGGCTACAATGAGCAGTTCTTC.

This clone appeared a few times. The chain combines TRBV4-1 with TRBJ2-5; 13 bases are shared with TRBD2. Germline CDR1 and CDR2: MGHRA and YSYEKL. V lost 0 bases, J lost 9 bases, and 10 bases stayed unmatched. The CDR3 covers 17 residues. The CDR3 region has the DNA TGCGCCAGCAGCCAAGATCCGGGACTAGCGGGGTCCGGGTCCCAGTACTTC. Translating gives CASSQDPGLAGSGSQYF.

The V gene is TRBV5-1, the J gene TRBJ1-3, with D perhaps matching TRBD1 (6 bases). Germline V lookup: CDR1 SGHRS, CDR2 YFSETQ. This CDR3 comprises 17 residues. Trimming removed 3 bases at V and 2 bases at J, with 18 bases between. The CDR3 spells CASSWPLGEGAGNTIYF. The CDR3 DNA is TGCGCCAGCAGCTGGCCCCTCGGGGAGGGGGCTGGAAACACCATATATTTT.

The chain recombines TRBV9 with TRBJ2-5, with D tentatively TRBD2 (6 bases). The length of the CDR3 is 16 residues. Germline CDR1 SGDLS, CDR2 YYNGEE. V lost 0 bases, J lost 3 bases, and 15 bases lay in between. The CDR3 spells CASSVDGIGGEETQYF. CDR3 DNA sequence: TGTGCCAGCAGCGTAGATGGTATTGGCGGGGAAGAGACCCAGTACTTC. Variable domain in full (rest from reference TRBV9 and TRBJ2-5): DSGVTQTPKHLITATGQRVTLRCSPRSGDLSVYWYQQSLDQGLQFLIQYYNGEERAKGNILERFSAQQFPDLHSELNLSSLELGDSALYFCASSVDGIGGEETQYFGPGTRLLVL.

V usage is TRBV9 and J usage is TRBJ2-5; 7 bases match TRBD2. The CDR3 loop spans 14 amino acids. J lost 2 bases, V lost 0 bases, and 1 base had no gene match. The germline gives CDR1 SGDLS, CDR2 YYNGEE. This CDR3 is CASSVGAGQETQYF. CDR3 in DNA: TGTGCCAGCAGCGTAGGAGCGGGACAAGAGACCCAGTACTTC.

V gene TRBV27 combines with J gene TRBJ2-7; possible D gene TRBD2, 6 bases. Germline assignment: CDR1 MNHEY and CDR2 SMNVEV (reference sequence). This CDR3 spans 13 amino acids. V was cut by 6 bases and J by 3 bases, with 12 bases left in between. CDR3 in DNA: TGTGCCAGCAGCCTGGGACTGGACTACGAGCAGTACTTC. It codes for CASSLGLDYEQYF.

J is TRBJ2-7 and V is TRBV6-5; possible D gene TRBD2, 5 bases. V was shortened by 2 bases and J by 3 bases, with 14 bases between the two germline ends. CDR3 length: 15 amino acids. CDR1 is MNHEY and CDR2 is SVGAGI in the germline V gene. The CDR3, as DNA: TGTGCCAGCAGTTACGGCCCCGGGGAGAGCTACGAGCAGTACTTC. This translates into CASSYGPGESYEQYF.

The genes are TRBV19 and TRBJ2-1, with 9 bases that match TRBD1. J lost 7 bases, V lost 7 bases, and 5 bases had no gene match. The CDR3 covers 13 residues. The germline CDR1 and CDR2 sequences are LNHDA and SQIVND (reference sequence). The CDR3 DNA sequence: TGTGCCAGTAAGAAACAGGGGGCGAATGAGCAGTTCTTC. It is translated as CASKKQGANEQFF.

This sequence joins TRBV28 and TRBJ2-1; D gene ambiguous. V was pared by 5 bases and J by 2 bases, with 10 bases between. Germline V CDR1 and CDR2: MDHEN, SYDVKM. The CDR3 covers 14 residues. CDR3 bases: TGTGCCAGCAGTCCCGAGAGCCCCTACAATGAGCAGTTCTTC. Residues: CASSPESPYNEQFF.

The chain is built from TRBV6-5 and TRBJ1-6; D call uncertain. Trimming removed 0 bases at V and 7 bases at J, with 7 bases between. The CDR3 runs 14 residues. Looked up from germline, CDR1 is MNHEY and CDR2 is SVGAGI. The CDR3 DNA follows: TGTGCCAGCAGTTACTCCCTCCTCAATTCACCCCTCCACTTT. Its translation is CASSYSLLNSPLHF.

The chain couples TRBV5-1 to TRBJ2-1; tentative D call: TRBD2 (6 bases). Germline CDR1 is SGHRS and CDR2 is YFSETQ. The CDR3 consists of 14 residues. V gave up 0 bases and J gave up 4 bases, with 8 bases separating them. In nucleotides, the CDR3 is TGCGCCAGCAGCTTGGACGGGGGTTACAATGAGCAGTTCTTC. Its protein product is CASSLDGGYNEQFF.